This entry is about one TCR beta chain. Its antigen is not identified. This sample is drawn from a study of T cell responses to AZD1222 COVID-19 vaccine. For the study at large: Analysis merged second doses at about 4 or about 12 weeks.

The germline gives CDR1 LGHDT, CDR2 YNNKEL (reference sequence). This CDR3 spans 15 amino acids. Trimming removed 0 bases at V and 6 bases at J, with 12 bases between. Study results and caveats: An increase in Spike-specific TCR breadth and depth was observed after two AZD1222 doses.

This table comes from immunoSEQ multiplex PCR, and its TCRdb copy is limited to in-frame clones, with some not included. The profile shows more than 85,000 clones, roughly 90% of them singletons. This chain connects TRBV3-1 (or the pseudogene TRBV3-2) to TRBJ1-5; no definite D call. The receptor's source is an adult in good health. The specimen was peripheral blood, collected on day 0 of AZD1222 vaccination. CDR3 DNA sequence: TGTGCCAGCAGCCAAGATTTCGGGGTGGCTCAGCCCCAGCATTTT. Translating gives CASSQDFGVAQPQHF.